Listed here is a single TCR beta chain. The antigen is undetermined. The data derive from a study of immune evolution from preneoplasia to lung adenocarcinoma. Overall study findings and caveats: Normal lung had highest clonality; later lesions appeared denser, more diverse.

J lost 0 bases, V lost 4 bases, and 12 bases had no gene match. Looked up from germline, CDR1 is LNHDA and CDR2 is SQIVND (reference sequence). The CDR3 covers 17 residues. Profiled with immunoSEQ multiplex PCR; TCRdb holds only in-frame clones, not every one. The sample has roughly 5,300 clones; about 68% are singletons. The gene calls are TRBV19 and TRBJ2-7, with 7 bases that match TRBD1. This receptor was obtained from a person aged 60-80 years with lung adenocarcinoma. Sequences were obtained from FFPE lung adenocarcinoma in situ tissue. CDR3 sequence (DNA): TGTGCCAGTAGTAAAGGGAGAGGGCAGGGGGTCTCCTACGAGCAGTACTTC. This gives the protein CASSKGRGQGVSYEQYF.